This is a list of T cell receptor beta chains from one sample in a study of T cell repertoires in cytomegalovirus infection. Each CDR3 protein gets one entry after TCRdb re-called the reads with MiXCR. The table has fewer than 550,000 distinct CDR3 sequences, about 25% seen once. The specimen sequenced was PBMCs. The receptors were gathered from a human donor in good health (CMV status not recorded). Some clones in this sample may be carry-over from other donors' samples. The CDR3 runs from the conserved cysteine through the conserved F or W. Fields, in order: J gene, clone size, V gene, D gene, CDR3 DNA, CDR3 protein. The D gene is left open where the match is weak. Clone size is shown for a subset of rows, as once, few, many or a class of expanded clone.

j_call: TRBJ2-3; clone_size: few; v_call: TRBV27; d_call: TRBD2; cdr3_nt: TGTGCCAGCAGTTTATTACTAGCGGGAGGTCTGAATACGCAGTATTTT; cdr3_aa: CASSLLLAGGLNTQYF
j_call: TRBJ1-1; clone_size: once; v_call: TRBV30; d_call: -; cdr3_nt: TGTGCCTGGATCAGGTGGGGGGGTTACACTGAAGCTTTCTTT; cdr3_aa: CAWIRWGGYTEAFF
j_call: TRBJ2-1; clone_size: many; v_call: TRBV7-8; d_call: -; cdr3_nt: TGTGCCAGCAGCTCCGCGACTAGGAGATTGTTTGGCGAGCAGTTCTTC; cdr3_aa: CASSSATRRLFGEQFF
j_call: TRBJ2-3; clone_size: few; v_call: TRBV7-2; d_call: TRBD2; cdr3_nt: TGTGCCAGCAGCATGACTAGCGGGAGTAGGTGGGATACGCAGTATTTT; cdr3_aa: CASSMTSGSRWDTQYF
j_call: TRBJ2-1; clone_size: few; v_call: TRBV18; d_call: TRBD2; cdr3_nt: TGTGCCAGCTCACCACTAGTAGCGGGAGGTTCGAATGAGCAGTTCTTC; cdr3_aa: CASSPLVAGGSNEQFF
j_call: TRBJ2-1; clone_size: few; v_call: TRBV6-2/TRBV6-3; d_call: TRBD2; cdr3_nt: TGTGCCAGCAGTTACTCGAGTAATTTAATAAGCGGGAGCCGACGCGACAATGAGCAGTTCTTC; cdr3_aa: CASSYSSNLISGSRRDNEQFF
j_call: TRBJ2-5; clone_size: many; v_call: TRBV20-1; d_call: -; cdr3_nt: TGCAGTGCTAGAGATCTTGCGATGAGGACCCAGTACTTC; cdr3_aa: CSARDLAMRTQYF
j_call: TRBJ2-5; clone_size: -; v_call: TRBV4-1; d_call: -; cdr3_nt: TGCGCCAGCAGCCTTCGGGACCTGCCTCAAGAGACCCAGTACTTC; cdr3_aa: CASSLRDLPQETQYF
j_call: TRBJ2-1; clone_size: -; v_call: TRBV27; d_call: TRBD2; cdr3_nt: TGTGCCAGCAGTACTAGCGCGGGGCAGTTCTTC; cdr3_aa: CASSTSAGQFF
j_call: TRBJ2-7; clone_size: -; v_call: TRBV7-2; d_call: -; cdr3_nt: TGTGCCAGCAGCTTAAATGGTCGGACAGCTGATGAGCAGTACTTC; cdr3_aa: CASSLNGRTADEQYF
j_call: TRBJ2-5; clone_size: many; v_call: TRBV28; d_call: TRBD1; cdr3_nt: TGTGCCAGCAGCTCGCAAATCGACAGGGTGCATGTTGAGACCCAGTACTTC; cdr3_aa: CASSSQIDRVHVETQYF
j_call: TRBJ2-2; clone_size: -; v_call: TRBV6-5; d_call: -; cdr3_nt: TGTGCCAGCAGTTCACTCCTCAACACCGGGGAGCTGTTTTTT; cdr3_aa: CASSSLLNTGELFF
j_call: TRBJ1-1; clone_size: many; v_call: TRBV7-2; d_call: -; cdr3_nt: TGTGCCAGCAGCTTTGACTCAGGGATGAACACTGAAGCTTTCTTT; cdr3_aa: CASSFDSGMNTEAFF
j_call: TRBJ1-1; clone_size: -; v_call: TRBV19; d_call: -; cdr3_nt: TGTGCCAGTAGTAAGAGGGCAGGGTTAAACGCTGAAGCTTCCTTT; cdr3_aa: CASSKRAGLNAEASF
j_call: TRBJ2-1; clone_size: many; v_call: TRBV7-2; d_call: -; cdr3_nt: TGTGCCAGCAGCTTAGAAGGGACCCTCTTTGATGAGCAGTTCTTC; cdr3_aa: CASSLEGTLFDEQFF
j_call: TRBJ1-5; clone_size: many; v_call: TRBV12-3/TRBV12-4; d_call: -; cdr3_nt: TGTGCCAGCAGTAACCGGGGCGACTATAGCAATCAGCCCCAGCATTTT; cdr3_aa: CASSNRGDYSNQPQHF
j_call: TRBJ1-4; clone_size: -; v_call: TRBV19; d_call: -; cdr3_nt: TGTGCCAGTAGTCGCGGGCTGACCGAAAAACTGTTTTTT; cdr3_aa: CASSRGLTEKLFF
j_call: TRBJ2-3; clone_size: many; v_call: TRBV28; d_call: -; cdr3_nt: TGTGCCAGCAGCCCCCCCAGGGTTCGCACAGATACGCAGTATTTT; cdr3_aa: CASSPPRVRTDTQYF
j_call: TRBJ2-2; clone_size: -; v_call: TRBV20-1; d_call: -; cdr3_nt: TGCAGTGCTCCTTTGACAGGTGCCGGGGAGCTGTTTTTT; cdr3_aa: CSAPLTGAGELFF
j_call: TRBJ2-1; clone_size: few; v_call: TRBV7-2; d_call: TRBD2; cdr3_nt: TGTGCCAGCAGGGGGAGGGGAGCCTACAATGAGCAGTTCTTC; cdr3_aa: CASRGRGAYNEQFF
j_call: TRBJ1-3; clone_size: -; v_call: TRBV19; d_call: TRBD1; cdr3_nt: TGTGCCAGTAGTACGCGCTCGGGGACAGGGCCTGGAAACACCATATATTTT; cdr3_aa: CASSTRSGTGPGNTIYF
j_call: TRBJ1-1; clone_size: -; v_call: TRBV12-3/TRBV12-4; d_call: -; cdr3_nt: TGTGCCAGCAGTTACCCCCGGGGGCCTTTGAACACTGAAGCTTTCTTT; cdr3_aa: CASSYPRGPLNTEAFF
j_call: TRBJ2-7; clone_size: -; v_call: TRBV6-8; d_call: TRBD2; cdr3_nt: TGTGCCAGCAGTTTTTTATCGACTAGCGGGAGGTACGAGCAGTACTTC; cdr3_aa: CASSFLSTSGRYEQYF
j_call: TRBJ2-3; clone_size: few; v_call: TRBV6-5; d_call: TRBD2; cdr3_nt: TGTGCCAGCAGTGCCACTAGCGGGGGCACAGATACGCAGTATTTT; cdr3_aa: CASSATSGGTDTQYF
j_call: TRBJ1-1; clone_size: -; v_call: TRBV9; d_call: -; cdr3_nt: TGTGCCAGCAGCGTAGGTCCGGACCCTATGAACACTGAAGCTTTCTTT; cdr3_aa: CASSVGPDPMNTEAFF
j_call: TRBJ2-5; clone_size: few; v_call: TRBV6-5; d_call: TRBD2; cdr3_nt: TGTGCCAGCAGTGAGACTAGCGGGAGGGTTGAGACCCAGTACTTC; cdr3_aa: CASSETSGRVETQYF
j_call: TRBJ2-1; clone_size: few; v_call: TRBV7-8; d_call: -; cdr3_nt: TGTGCCAGCAGCTTAGGGCGGAGCCGCGAGCAGTTCTTC; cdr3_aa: CASSLGRSREQFF
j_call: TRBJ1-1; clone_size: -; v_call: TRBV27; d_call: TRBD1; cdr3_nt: TGTGCCAGCAGTTTATCAGGGGGCGCCGCCACTGAAGCTTTCTTT; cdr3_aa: CASSLSGGAATEAFF
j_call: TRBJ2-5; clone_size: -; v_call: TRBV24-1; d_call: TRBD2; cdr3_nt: TGTGCCACAGCGGGAGCAGGAGAGACCCAGTACTTC; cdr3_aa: CATAGAGETQYF
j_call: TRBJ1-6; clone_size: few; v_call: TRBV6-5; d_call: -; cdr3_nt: TGTGCCAGCCGGCCCGGGACGGCGAGCTCCTATAATTCACCCCTCCACTTT; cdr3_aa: CASRPGTASSYNSPLHF
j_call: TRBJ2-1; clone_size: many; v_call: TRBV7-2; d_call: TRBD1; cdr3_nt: TGTGCCAGCAGCACACGACAGGGCCGGCACAATGAGCAGTTCTTC; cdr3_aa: CASSTRQGRHNEQFF
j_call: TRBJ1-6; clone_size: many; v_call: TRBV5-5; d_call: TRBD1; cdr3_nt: TGTGCCAGCAGCTTACAACCGGGACAGACCTACTCACCCCTCCACTTT; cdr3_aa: CASSLQPGQTYSPLHF
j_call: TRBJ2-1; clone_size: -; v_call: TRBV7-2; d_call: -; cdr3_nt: TGTGCCAGGGGGTTGGTGCGCCAAGGGGCCTACAATGAGCAGTTCTTC; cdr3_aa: CARGLVRQGAYNEQFF
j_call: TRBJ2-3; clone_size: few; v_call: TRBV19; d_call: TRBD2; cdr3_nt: TGTGCCAGTATAGGGCCCTTAGCGGGAGAGGGAGATACGCAGTATTTT; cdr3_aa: CASIGPLAGEGDTQYF
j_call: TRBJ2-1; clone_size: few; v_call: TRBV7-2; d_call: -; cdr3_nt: TGTGCCAGCAGCTGGGCACAGGGTACCGGCTCCTACAATGAGCAGTTCTTC; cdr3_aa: CASSWAQGTGSYNEQFF
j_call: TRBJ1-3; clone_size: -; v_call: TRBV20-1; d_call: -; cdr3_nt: TGCAGTGCCCAGGTCATGAGACGTGACATCTCTGGAAACACCATATATTTT; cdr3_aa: CSAQVMRRDISGNTIYF
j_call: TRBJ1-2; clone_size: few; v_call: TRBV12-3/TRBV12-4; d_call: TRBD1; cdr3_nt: TGTGCCAGCACCCGAAGTTGGGACAGGGGCGACTATGGCTACACCTTC; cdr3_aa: CASTRSWDRGDYGYTF
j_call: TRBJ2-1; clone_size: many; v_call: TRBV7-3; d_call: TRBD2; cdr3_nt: TGTGCCAGCAGCATACTAGCGGGGGTCCTCGGTGAGCAGTTCTTC; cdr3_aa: CASSILAGVLGEQFF